The 19 T cell receptor beta chains reported below all come from one sample, sequenced in a study of a mutant IDH1 vaccine in newly diagnosed glioma. These receptors have no identified antigens. The time point: week 5, during vaccination. In every dose of vaccine, 300 ug of mutant IDH1 20-mer peptide was given alongside topical imiquimod. Some clones are missing from TCRdb's copy, which holds only in-frame ones; the method was immunoSEQ multiplex PCR. The profile shows about 50,000 clones, around 80% of them singletons. The sample consisted of PBMCs, taken from a glioma patient whose treatment included an IDH1 peptide vaccine. Receptors originate from a man aged 50-60 years with glioma.

This chain connects TRBV30 to TRBJ2-7; 7 nucleotides match TRBD1. Germline V gene data show CDR1 as GTSNPN and CDR2 as SVGIG (reference sequence). The V gene end was trimmed by 4 bases and the J gene end by 3 bases; junction bases not matched to a gene: 12. The CDR3 extends over 15 amino acids. The CDR3 bases are TGTGCCTGGAACCTGAGACAGGGAGCCCTCTACGAGCAGTACTTC. Translation: CAWNLRQGALYEQYF.

The sample holds a few counts of this clone. The genes are TRBV29-1 and TRBJ1-1; TRBD1 matches at 7 bases. The V gene's germline CDR1 is SQVTM and CDR2 ANQGSEA. This CDR3 is built from 10 residues. V shed 4 bases and J 10 bases; nucleotides not matched to a gene: 3. The CDR3 region is CSVGDSSAFF. The CDR3 coding sequence is TGCAGCGTTGGGGACAGCTCAGCTTTCTTT.

The chain links TRBV10-3 to TRBJ2-3; D could derive from TRBD1 or TRBD2 (5 bases each). CDR3 length: 13 residues. Germline CDR1 is ENHRY and CDR2 is SYGVKD. The V gene lost 8 bases and the J gene lost 7 bases, with 16 bases spanning the gap. The CDR3 DNA is TGTGCCATCCGGGACCTAGGTTCAAATACGCAGTATTTT. Its protein product is CAIRDLGSNTQYF.

The chain links TRBV5-5 to TRBJ1-1; 7 bases align to TRBD1. Germline CDR1 and CDR2: SGHKS and YYEKEE (reference sequence). The CDR3 contains 15 residues. V trimming: 0 bases; J trimming: 5 bases; junction bases outside the gene matches: 7. The CDR3 coding sequence is TGTGCCAGCAGCTTGGGGCGAGGGGGCGGGACTGAAGCTTTCTTT. Translated: CASSLGRGGGTEAFF.

A single count supports this clone. This chain uses TRBV10-3 with TRBJ2-7; 8 nucleotides match TRBD1. The length of the CDR3 is 14 residues. CDR1 and CDR2 from the germline V gene are ENHRY and SYGVKD. After removal of 6 bases from V and 4 bases from J, the junction contained 8 bases not matched to a gene. CDR3 in amino acids: CAISGRGQEYEQYF. CDR3 DNA: TGTGCCATCAGCGGGCGGGGACAGGAGTACGAGCAGTACTTC.

This clone showed up just once. The chain is built from TRBV7-3 and TRBJ2-2; D unresolved. This CDR3 comprises 14 residues. Germline CDR1 SGHTA, CDR2 FQGTGA. Trimming took 2 bases from V and 4 from J, leaving 8 bases between them. Here the CDR3 reads CASSLGPPTGELFF. DNA of the CDR3: TGTGCCAGCAGCTTAGGACCACCCACCGGGGAGCTGTTTTTT.

V gene TRBV28 combines with J gene TRBJ2-7; 11 bases fit TRBD1. The germline CDR1 and CDR2 sequences are MDHEN and SYDVKM. This CDR3 has 13 amino acids. With 8 bases clipped from V and 7 bases from J, the junction kept 7 bases outside the gene matches. CDR3 nucleotides: TGTGCCAGCCGGGACAGGGGGATCGGGGAGCAGTACTTC. Amino acid sequence: CASRDRGIGEQYF.

The chain employs TRBV7-9 and TRBJ1-1, with TRBD1 as a possible D gene (5 bases). CDR1 is SEHNR, CDR2 FQNEAQ, per germline (reference sequence). V was pared by 5 bases and J by 6 bases, with 16 bases between. The CDR3 has 14 amino acids. CDR3 bases: TGTGCCAGCAGCCTAAGCAGGGAATTGGCTGAAGCTTTCTTT. This encodes CASSLSRELAEAFF.

The CDR3: CATSAGPSTNEKLFF. Here the CDR3 DNA reads TGTGCCACCAGCGCGGGGCCCTCAACTAATGAAAAACTGTTTTTT. The chain employs TRBV15 and TRBJ1-4; possible D gene TRBD1, 5 bases. The CDR3 consists of 15 residues. CDR1 and CDR2 (germline): LNHNV, YYDKDF (reference sequence). V lost 5 bases and J 0 bases, leaving 10 bases between the germline ends.

The genes are TRBV4-1 and TRBJ1-4; D not certain. V dropped 0 bases and J dropped 6 bases, with 11 bases sitting between them. Germline V gives CDR1 MGHRA, CDR2 YSYEKL. This CDR3 comprises 15 residues. The CDR3 spells CASSQEGFVYEKLFF. The CDR3 DNA follows: TGCGCCAGCAGCCAAGAGGGGTTTGTTTATGAAAAACTGTTTTTT.

Judged by abundance, this clone is medium-sized. Here the CDR3 DNA reads TGTGCCAGCAGTTACTCGCGGCAGGGGGTCGACTACGAGCAGTACTTC. Translated, it gives CASSYSRQGVDYEQYF. J is TRBJ2-7 and V is TRBV6-5; 7 bases map to TRBD1. There are 16 residues in the CDR3. V lost 0 bases and J lost 3; bases outside the gene matches: 8. Germline V lookup: CDR1 MNHEY, CDR2 SVGAGI.

This chain links TRBV5-4 with TRBJ2-5, with a possible D match to TRBD2 (6 bases). This CDR3 has 14 amino acids. V lost 4 bases, J lost 4 bases, and 14 bases lay in between. In germline, CDR1 is SGHNT, CDR2 YYREEE (reference sequence). The CDR3 reads CASSLAGTGETQYF. The CDR3, as DNA: TGTGCCAGCAGCCTGGCGGGGACTGGAGAGACCCAGTACTTC.

The chain joins TRBV5-1 to TRBJ2-7, with TRBD1 matching 7 bases. This CDR3 is 14 amino acids long. CDR1 is SGHRS, CDR2 YFSETQ, per germline. The trim removed 3 bases at V and 2 bases at J, leaving 5 bases unmatched. CDR3 region: CASSSSGQTYEQYF. CDR3 nucleotide sequence: TGCGCCAGCAGCTCATCGGGACAGACCTACGAGCAGTACTTC. Using reference TRBV5-1 and TRBJ2-7 for the parts outside the CDR3, the full variable domain is KAGVTQTPRYLIKTRGQQVTLSCSPISGHRSVSWYQQTPGQGLQFLFEYFSETQRNKGNFPGRFSGRQFSNSRSEMNVSTLELGDSALYLCASSSSGQTYEQYFGPGTRLTVT.

This clone came up a few times. The chain recombines TRBV10-1 with TRBJ2-1, with a tentative D call TRBD2 (6 bases). The CDR3 runs to 17 residues. Between the trimmed V and J ends, which lost 0 bases and 0 bases, there was a span of 12 bases. CDR1 WNHNN and CDR2 SYGVQD come from the germline V gene (reference sequence). CDR3 in DNA: TGCGCCAGCAGTGAGTCGGCGGGACTGAGCTCCTACAATGAGCAGTTCTTC. Its translation: CASSESAGLSSYNEQFF.

This clone has a handful of counts. The chain has TRBV14 and TRBJ2-7; no definite D call. The V and J ends lost 1 base and 3 bases respectively, with 1 base between them. CDR1 is SGHDN, CDR2 FVKESK, per germline. The CDR3 runs 11 residues. The CDR3 DNA follows: TGTGCCAGCAGCCAAGGCTACGAGCAGTACTTC. Residues: CASSQGYEQYF.

In nucleotides, the CDR3 is TGTGCCAGCAGCCCAGGGCGGTCAACTAATGAAAAACTGTTTTTT. Translated: CASSPGRSTNEKLFF. The J gene is TRBJ1-4, the V gene TRBV6-5, with D maybe TRBD1 (5 bases). Trimming shortened V by 6 bases and J by 0 bases, and 11 bases separated the two germline ends. CDR3 size: 15 residues. In germline, CDR1 is MNHEY, CDR2 SVGAGI.

The chain employs TRBV10-3 and TRBJ2-3, with D possibly TRBD2 on 7 matching bases. Deletions cut 8 bases from V and 3 bases from J, with 18 bases between. The CDR3 is 15 amino acids. Germline values: CDR1 ENHRY, CDR2 SYGVKD. The CDR3 DNA reads as TGTGCCATCGGGAGGGGAGCAGGGGTGACAGATACGCAGTATTTT. It yields the protein CAIGRGAGVTDTQYF.

This chain uses TRBV4-3 with TRBJ1-5; D is undetermined. Germline V lookup: CDR1 LGHNA, CDR2 YSLEER. Trimming removed 1 base at V and 0 bases at J, with 10 bases between. There are 16 residues in the CDR3. In DNA, the CDR3 is TGCGCCAGCAGCCAAGCTGCAGATTATAGCAATCAGCCCCAGCATTTT. It specifies CASSQAADYSNQPQHF.

This clone has only a few counts. This chain uses TRBV6-6 with TRBJ1-1; D unresolved. Germline CDR1 is MNHNY and CDR2 is SVGAGI (reference sequence). V was cut by 5 bases and J by 6 bases, with 13 bases left in between. The CDR3 totals 13 residues. CDR3 protein: CASSTFQEAEAFF. The CDR3 nucleotides are TGTGCCAGCAGTACTTTCCAGGAGGCTGAAGCTTTCTTT.